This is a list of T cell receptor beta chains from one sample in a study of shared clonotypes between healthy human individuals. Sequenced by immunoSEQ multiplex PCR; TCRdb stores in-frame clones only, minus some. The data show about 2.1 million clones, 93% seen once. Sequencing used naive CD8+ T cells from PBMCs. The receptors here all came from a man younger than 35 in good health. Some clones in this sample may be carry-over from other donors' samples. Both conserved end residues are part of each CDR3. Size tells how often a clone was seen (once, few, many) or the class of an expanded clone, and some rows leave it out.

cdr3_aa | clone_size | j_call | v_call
CASSLGGPYEQYF | few | TRBJ2-7 | TRBV28
CASSAHLPIVGVHTDTQYF | - | TRBJ2-3 | TRBV13
CASSSRQGVQPQHF | - | TRBJ1-5 | TRBV19
CASSPGQKSYEQYF | - | TRBJ2-7 | TRBV10-1
CASSLSRQGSNQPQHF | - | TRBJ1-5 | TRBV27
CAWSVGPGTYEQYF | - | TRBJ2-7 | TRBV30
CATSVPGASSGNTIYF | - | TRBJ1-3 | TRBV15
CASSQDHYEQYF | - | TRBJ2-7 | TRBV23-1
CASSGDRDSNQPQHF | - | TRBJ1-5 | TRBV28
CASSFPLGQTGTDTQYF | - | TRBJ2-3 | TRBV7-9
CAISDPRGGSGDDSYEQYF | - | TRBJ2-7 | TRBV10-3
CASSWSGTEYEQYF | - | TRBJ2-7 | TRBV27
CASSSRQLPYNEQFF | - | TRBJ2-1 | TRBV13
CASSSSRGLPPYEQYF | - | TRBJ2-7 | TRBV6-5
CASSFWAGEQFF | - | TRBJ2-1 | TRBV27
CASNPGTGWYEQYF | - | TRBJ2-7 | TRBV6-5
CASTGGRDYEQYF | - | TRBJ2-7 | TRBV2
CASSPGDHSLGSEQYF | - | TRBJ2-7 | TRBV5-1
CASSLFDGKGCEQYF | once | TRBJ2-7 | TRBV28
CASSFGSNTEAFF | - | TRBJ1-1 | TRBV7-9
CAISVETGDPRRNTEAFF | - | TRBJ1-1 | TRBV10-3
CASSPTGPSYEQYF | - | TRBJ2-7 | TRBV9
CASSLALAGRLDYGYTF | - | TRBJ1-2 | TRBV11-2
CASSVTNEQFF | once | TRBJ2-1 | TRBV7-2
CASSSYYWDEQFF | - | TRBJ2-1 | TRBV27
CASSQDQARYEQYF | - | TRBJ2-7 | TRBV4-1
CASSRNRDSYEQYF | - | TRBJ2-7 | TRBV19
CASLPPIGGITDTQYF | once | TRBJ2-3 | TRBV7-2
CASSTYWTNEQFF | - | TRBJ2-1 | TRBV11-2
CASSLSPGVYYEQYF | - | TRBJ2-7 | TRBV28
CASSPSGDRGQPQHF | - | TRBJ1-5 | TRBV18
CASSLAAGGFYEQYF | - | TRBJ2-7 | TRBV27
CASTGGSQPQHF | - | TRBJ1-5 | TRBV19
CSVISTSGSYEQYF | - | TRBJ2-7 | TRBV29-1
CASSPPAGDSYEQYF | - | TRBJ2-7 | TRBV5-4
CASSFSGVSYNEQFF | - | TRBJ2-1 | TRBV27
CASSLGAGYQETQYF | - | TRBJ2-5 | TRBV27
CASSSGQGRETQYF | once | TRBJ2-5 | TRBV13
CASSPRDRATNEKLFF | once | TRBJ1-4 | TRBV9
CASTWWAGSTDTQYF | - | TRBJ2-3 | TRBV27
CASIGGPTYEQYF | - | TRBJ2-7 | TRBV2
CASSQALLARLGEQYF | - | TRBJ2-7 | TRBV4-2
CAWRKTKTVNTEAFF | once | TRBJ1-1 | TRBV30
CASSPTGTGGPNEQFF | - | TRBJ2-1 | TRBV7-2
CASSTADTQYF | - | TRBJ2-3 | TRBV27
CASSLRTGGDRACEQYF | - | TRBJ2-7 | TRBV5-1
CASSPAPECPSGSRNEQYF | - | TRBJ2-7 | TRBV7-3
CASSEAQPTRNSPLHF | - | TRBJ1-6 | TRBV2
CASSFGDGGYTF | - | TRBJ1-2 | TRBV27
CASIPGTGNTDTQYF | - | TRBJ2-3 | TRBV19
CASKEGGRGDIQYF | - | TRBJ2-4 | TRBV2
CASNSRTVGTEAFF | - | TRBJ1-1 | TRBV27